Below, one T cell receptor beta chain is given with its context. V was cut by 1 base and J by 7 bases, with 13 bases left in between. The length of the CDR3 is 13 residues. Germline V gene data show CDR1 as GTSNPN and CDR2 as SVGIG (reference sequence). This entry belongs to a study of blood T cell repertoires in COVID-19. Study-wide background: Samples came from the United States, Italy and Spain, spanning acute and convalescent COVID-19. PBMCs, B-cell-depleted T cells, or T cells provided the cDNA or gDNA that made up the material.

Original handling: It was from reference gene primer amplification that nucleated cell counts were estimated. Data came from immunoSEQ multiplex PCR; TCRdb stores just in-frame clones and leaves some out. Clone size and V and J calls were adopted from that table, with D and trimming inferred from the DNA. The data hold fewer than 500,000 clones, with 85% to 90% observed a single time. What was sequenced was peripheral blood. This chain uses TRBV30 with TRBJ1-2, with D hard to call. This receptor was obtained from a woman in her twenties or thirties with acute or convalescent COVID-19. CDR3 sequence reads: CAWSAGSQGGYTF. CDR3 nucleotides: TGTGCCTGGAGTGCCGGGTCACAAGGTGGCTACACCTTC.